The rows below give T cell receptor beta chains drawn from one sample of a study of blood T cell repertoires in COVID-19. Assay used: immunoSEQ multiplex PCR; TCRdb lists only in-frame clones, some missing. Among 150,000 to 200,000 clones, about 91% were seen once, and the ten largest hold roughly 0.77%. The material sequenced was PBMCs or T cells enriched from blood (not recorded which). The receptor source for this set is a young woman who had recovered from COVID-19. Each CDR3 is given with its conserved first and last residue. D genes are given only for firm matches. The size field is filled for only some rows; it gives once, few, many or a size class.

size	D	J	V	CDR3	DNA
NA	NA	TRBJ1-1	TRBV11-2	CAGREVTEAFF	TGTGCAGGCAGGGAGGTCACTGAAGCTTTCTTT
NA	NA	TRBJ2-7	TRBV7-8	CASTRLGSVREQYF	TGTGCCAGCACCCGATTAGGGAGCGTCCGCGAGCAGTACTTC
few	TRBD1	TRBJ1-5	TRBV29-1	CSVTTGGRGQPQHF	TGCAGCGTTACGACAGGGGGCCGCGGTCAGCCCCAGCATTTT
few	TRBD2	TRBJ2-7	TRBV4-2	CASSQGEGLANAEQYF	TGTGCCAGCAGCCAAGGGGAAGGACTAGCGAACGCCGAGCAGTACTTC
NA	TRBD1	TRBJ1-1	TRBV6-5	CASSRGQGATEAFF	TGTGCCAGCAGTCGCGGACAGGGGGCGACTGAAGCTTTCTTT
NA	TRBD1	TRBJ2-1	TRBV19	CASSTGTGPIEQFF	TGTGCCAGTAGTACCGGGACAGGGCCAATTGAGCAGTTCTTC
NA	TRBD1	TRBJ1-2	TRBV29-1	CSVEERQGGGYTF	TGCAGCGTTGAAGAACGACAGGGGGGCGGCTACACCTTC
NA	NA	TRBJ2-7	TRBV6-5	CASRAEGTVGEQYF	TGTGCCAGCAGGGCTGAGGGTACGGTGGGAGAGCAGTACTTC
NA	TRBD2	TRBJ2-5	TRBV25-1	CASSEPGTSGRAQETQYF	TGTGCCAGCAGTGAGCCCGGGACTAGCGGGAGGGCCCAAGAGACCCAGTACTTC
few	NA	TRBJ1-5	TRBV24-1	CATSDGLDSNQPQHF	TGTGCCACCAGTGATGGACTGGATAGCAATCAGCCCCAGCATTTT
NA	TRBD2	TRBJ2-7	TRBV18	CASSLLGGGQAGEQYF	TGTGCCAGCTCGCTACTGGGCGGGGGGCAAGCGGGCGAGCAGTACTTC
NA	TRBD2	TRBJ2-2	TRBV5-1	CASSANQLAGAGINTGELFF	TGCGCCAGCAGCGCCAACCAACTAGCGGGAGCGGGTATAAACACCGGGGAGCTGTTTTTT
NA	NA	TRBJ2-7	TRBV5-6	CASSSQGYSYEQYF	TGTGCCAGCAGCTCACAGGGTTATTCCTACGAGCAGTACTTC
NA	NA	TRBJ2-7	TRBV5-6	CASSSTGAGTYEQYF	TGTGCCAGCAGCTCCACAGGTGCTGGAACCTACGAGCAGTACTTC
NA	NA	TRBJ1-2	TRBV2	CASSAQSYGYTF	TGTGCCAGCAGTGCCCAGTCCTATGGCTACACCTTC
NA	NA	TRBJ2-1	TRBV5-1	CASSSGTPGNEQFF	TGCGCCAGCAGCTCAGGGACTCCCGGAAATGAGCAGTTCTTC
NA	TRBD2	TRBJ2-7	TRBV9	CASSATTSGGLYEQYF	TGTGCCAGCAGCGCCACAACTAGCGGGGGACTCTACGAGCAGTACTTC
NA	NA	TRBJ1-1	TRBV18	CASSPGLTQGTEAFF	TGTGCCAGCTCACCGGGCCTCACCCAAGGCACTGAAGCTTTCTTT
NA	TRBD2	TRBJ2-1	TRBV5-1	CASSATSGGSYNEQFF	TGCGCCAGCAGTGCGACTAGCGGGGGTTCCTACAATGAGCAGTTCTTC
few	TRBD1	TRBJ1-5	TRBV10-1	CATSQGNNQPQHF	TGCGCCACCTCACAGGGGAACAATCAGCCCCAGCATTTT
NA	TRBD2	TRBJ2-1	TRBV11-3	CASSSRGGASYNEQFF	TGTGCCAGCAGCTCCCGGGGGGGAGCCTCCTACAATGAGCAGTTCTTC
NA	NA	TRBJ1-1	TRBV4-3	CAAGDRRATEAFF	TGCGCCGCTGGAGACAGGCGAGCCACTGAAGCTTTCTTT
NA	NA	TRBJ1-1	TRBV18	CASSPRAGVRDEAFF	TGTGCCAGCTCACCACGGGCCGGGGTTAGGGATGAAGCTTTCTTT
NA	TRBD2	TRBJ2-1	TRBV15	CATSTIAGGGHDEQFF	TGTGCCACCAGCACGATAGCGGGAGGGGGGCACGATGAGCAGTTCTTC
once	TRBD1	TRBJ2-1	TRBV19	CASSIETGFYNEQFF	TGTGCCAGTAGTATCGAGACAGGGTTTTACAATGAGCAGTTCTTC